This note documents a single T cell receptor (beta chain) sequence. This clonotype was recorded at least ten times. Its binding antigen is unknown. No much larger clonotype is one base removed from it; base qualities were not supplied. The TCR beta CDR3 regions were amplified from the RNA transcripts. The TCR CDR3 was subjected to a first round of RT-PCR using the HTBI primer set and the Qiagen OneStep RT-PCR kit. Libraries were constructed in a second round of multiplex PCR, after which size selection and purification were carried out. Paired-end sequencing of the libraries was performed with 100 bp reads on an Illumina HiSeq2000. As for the authors' bioinformatics: Raw data were processed with SOAPnuke, discarding reads with adapters, uncalled bases, mean Phred below 15, or no exact constant-primer or identifier match. COPE v1.2.5 was used to merge the high-quality paired reads, and each unique nucleotide sequence was defined as a clonotype. Clonotypes were aligned to IMGT TRBV, TRBD and TRBJ reference segments using MiTCR v1.1. Analysis was restricted to V-J combinations with a frequency above 0.0001, which covered approximately 99% of repertoires. A TCS score was defined as the ratio between F50 (clonal expansion) and ExV (chaos), using BLOSUM62-based TCRdist between CDR3 peptides within each V-J. Welch's t-statistics and random forest reduced around 520 V-J features to about 12, which were used in a naive Bayes classifier (R e1071). Using fastp trimming at Q25 and MiXCR clonotype assembly, TCRdb reanalyzed the public sequencing data and kept in-frame beta chains. Rows with one shared CDR3 protein collapse into an entry with the most common genes and DNA. It is TCRdb's table, rather than the study itself, that gives the V and J calls and clone size. The sample profile shows approximately 330,000 distinct CDR3 sequences; 18% of them were found once. The biggest ten clones account for less than 65% of the sample.

Graves' hyperthyroidism was defined as stable when no progression to ophthalmopathy occurred over 18 months of follow-up. The hyperthyroidism patients were between 18 and 65 years old and newly diagnosed, with a disease duration of less than 2 months. Any patient with an uncontrolled infection, another autoimmune disease, pregnancy or lactation was excluded. Diagnoses were established on the basis of clinical symptoms, serum thyroxine and TRAb, thyroid ultrasound, and orbital computed tomography. Ficoll-Paque density gradient centrifugation was used to isolate PBMCs from 10 ml of fresh peripheral blood. Total RNA was extracted with Trizol reagent, and quality was checked on an Agilent 2100 Bioanalyzer. These data are taken from a study of T cells in Graves' hyperthyroidism and ophthalmopathy (dated by TCRdb to about 2019). For the study in its entirety: Peripheral blood samples were taken at the time of initial diagnosis, prior to any treatment. To identify TCR V-J signatures that set the groups apart, the researchers used a discovery cohort of more than 95 patients, made up of around 40 with Graves' ophthalmopathy and some 55 with stable Graves' hyperthyroidism. An independent validation cohort of around 20 hyperthyroidism patients and about 16 patients who later progressed to ophthalmopathy tested prospective prediction of ophthalmopathy. The 95 to 100 discovery patients were randomly divided into training and test sets at a 7:3 ratio. The study also compared thyroid tissue and blood T-cell repertoires from roughly 6 Graves' hyperthyroidism patients. Once sampling was done, hyperthyroidism patients were given methimazole at a starting dose of 30 mg daily, whereas ophthalmopathy patients were given high-dose intravenous methylprednisolone. The paper describes TCR Vbeta CDR3 sequencing of 130 to 150 peripheral blood samples, made up of fewer than 50 ophthalmopathy patients, approximately 76 hyperthyroidism patients and roughly 17 progressor patients. Overall study results and their limits: No statistical method was used to set the sample size in advance, and investigators knew the group allocation. In validation, progression to ophthalmopathy was predicted by the model with 70% to 71% sensitivity and about 72% specificity, a median of about 6 months before onset. A 13 V-J signature model separated ophthalmopathy from stable hyperthyroidism, with 87.88% sensitivity and 81.08% specificity in cross-validation and 80%/75% in testing. Most expanded thyroid clonotypes (frequency above 0.001) were also found in blood, which suggests that blood repertoires may mirror thyroid immune responses.

Reading the germline V gene gives CDR1 SGHTA and CDR2 FQGTGA. The cysteine opens and the phenylalanine closes a CDR3 of 14 amino acids. This entry keeps only the CDR3 DNA: 42 bases, framed from base 1. V sheds 6 bases and J sheds 4 bases, leaving 13 bases between their ends. The TCR sequence derives from a woman aged 45 to 65 with Graves' hyperthyroidism. The sample was blood. The sequence joins TRBV7-3 to TRBJ2-1, with a weak D call of TRBD2 (6 bases match). The CDR3 protein sequence reads: CASSPHGGYNEQFF. The base sequence is TGTGCCAGCAGTCCACACGGAGGGTACAATGAGCAGTTCTTC.